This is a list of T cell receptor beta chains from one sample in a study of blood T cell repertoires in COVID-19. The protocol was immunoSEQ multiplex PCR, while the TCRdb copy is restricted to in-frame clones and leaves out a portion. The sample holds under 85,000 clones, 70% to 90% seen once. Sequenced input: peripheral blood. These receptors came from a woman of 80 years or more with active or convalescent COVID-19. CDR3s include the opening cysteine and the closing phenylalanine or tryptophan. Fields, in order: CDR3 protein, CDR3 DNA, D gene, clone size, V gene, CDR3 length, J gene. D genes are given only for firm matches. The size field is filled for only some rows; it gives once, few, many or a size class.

cdr3_aa: CASSYGTNMNTEAFF; cdr3_nt: TGTGCCAGCAGTTACGGGACAAATATGAACACTGAAGCTTTCTTT; d_call: NA; clone_size: NA; v_call: TRBV6-5; cdr3_length: 15; j_call: TRBJ1-1
cdr3_aa: CASSPVPNTEAFF; cdr3_nt: TGTGCCAGCAGCCCGGTGCCGAACACTGAAGCTTTCTTT; d_call: NA; clone_size: NA; v_call: TRBV9; cdr3_length: 13; j_call: TRBJ1-1
cdr3_aa: CASSQTSGRVDTQYF; cdr3_nt: TGTGCCAGCAGCCAGACTAGCGGGAGGGTAGATACGCAGTATTTT; d_call: TRBD2; clone_size: NA; v_call: TRBV9; cdr3_length: 15; j_call: TRBJ2-3
cdr3_aa: CASSLEYGYTF; cdr3_nt: TGTGCCAGCAGTTTAGAGTATGGCTACACCTTC; d_call: NA; clone_size: NA; v_call: TRBV28; cdr3_length: 11; j_call: TRBJ1-2
cdr3_aa: CASSLGGSGQTMNTEAFF; cdr3_nt: TGTGCCAGCAGCCTAGGGGGGTCGGGACAGACCATGAACACTGAAGCTTTCTTT; d_call: NA; clone_size: NA; v_call: TRBV12-1; cdr3_length: 18; j_call: TRBJ1-1
cdr3_aa: CASSPRRLAGNQETQYF; cdr3_nt: TGTGCCAGCTCACCACGTAGGCTAGCGGGAAACCAAGAGACCCAGTACTTC; d_call: TRBD2; clone_size: few; v_call: TRBV18; cdr3_length: 17; j_call: TRBJ2-5
cdr3_aa: CASSRGDRGPETQYF; cdr3_nt: TGCGCCAGCAGCCGAGGGGACAGGGGGCCCGAGACCCAGTACTTC; d_call: TRBD1; clone_size: NA; v_call: TRBV5-1; cdr3_length: 15; j_call: TRBJ2-5
cdr3_aa: CASSPMGGRSPLHF; cdr3_nt: TGTGCCAGCTCACCTATGGGGGGTAGGTCACCCCTCCACTTT; d_call: NA; clone_size: NA; v_call: TRBV18; cdr3_length: 14; j_call: TRBJ1-6
cdr3_aa: CASNRRQGGQPQHF; cdr3_nt: TGTGCCAGCAACCGAAGACAGGGCGGTCAGCCCCAGCATTTT; d_call: TRBD1; clone_size: NA; v_call: TRBV5-8; cdr3_length: 14; j_call: TRBJ1-5
cdr3_aa: CASSSRTSYGETQYF; cdr3_nt: TGTGCCAGCAGTTCTCGGACTTCGTACGGCGAGACCCAGTACTTC; d_call: NA; clone_size: NA; v_call: TRBV6-5; cdr3_length: 15; j_call: TRBJ2-5
cdr3_aa: CAISEPGTSGSFTDTQYF; cdr3_nt: TGTGCCATCAGTGAACCCGGGACTAGCGGGAGTTTCACAGATACGCAGTATTTT; d_call: TRBD2; clone_size: NA; v_call: TRBV10-3; cdr3_length: 18; j_call: TRBJ2-3
cdr3_aa: CASSSGGSTYNEQFF; cdr3_nt: TGTGCCAGCAGCTCGGGCGGGAGCACCTACAATGAGCAGTTCTTC; d_call: TRBD2; clone_size: NA; v_call: TRBV7-2; cdr3_length: 15; j_call: TRBJ2-1
cdr3_aa: CASRPQQATYNYGYTF; cdr3_nt: TGTGCCAGTAGACCTCAACAGGCCACATACAACTATGGCTACACCTTC; d_call: NA; clone_size: NA; v_call: TRBV19; cdr3_length: 16; j_call: TRBJ1-2